The clone carrying this T cell receptor (beta chain) appeared a few times. Its target is not known. This sample was taken from a study of blood T cells in healthy people across ages. Study observations and caveats: Any changes in expanded clonotypes were possibly confounded, as donor CMV status remained unknown.

The donors, all healthy, were Caucasians living in Russia, aged roughly 6 to 100. A J-beta primer mix and a sample-barcoded 5' primer were used in a second PCR of roughly 7 to 12 cycles. Each CDR3 protein gets one entry after TCRdb re-called the 5' RACE reads with MiXCR. The sample shows roughly 1,800,000 distinct CDR3 sequences, 49% of them seen only once. CDR1 and CDR2 from the germline V gene are SGHDT and YYEEEE. The CDR3 loop spans 14 amino acids. Trimming shortened V by 4 bases and J by 10 bases, and 15 bases separated the two germline ends. The chain combines TRBV5-6 with TRBJ2-6; D unclear. The sample consisted of blood. The TCR sequence derives from a woman aged 40 to 50 in good health. This chain's CDR3 is CASSTGSLLNVLTF. The CDR3 DNA reads as TGTGCCAGCAGCACCGGGTCTTTATTAAACGTCCTGACTTTC.